This T cell receptor (beta chain) was sequenced during a study of blood T cells in healthy people across ages. Study-wide background: About one barcoded beta molecule per two T cells came from capture by template switching. Study-wide results and caveats: TCR beta diversity, measured per million T cells, fell in a roughly linear way with age.

The V segment lost 3 bases and the J segment 2 bases; nucleotides outside the gene matches: 7. Germline CDR1 is MNHEY and CDR2 is SVGEGT. The CDR3 spans 16 residues. This clonotype has just a few counts. The antigen remains undetermined. A second 7 to 11 cycle PCR used barcoded and J-beta primers. TCRdb ran MiXCR on the 5' RACE reads and lists one entry per CDR3 protein. This sample has over a million distinct CDR3 sequences, with around 27% found just once. Another study also made use of these data, one on T cells of mothers and their children. That work contributes: No persistent microchimeric T cell clones were detected at 95 to 100 clones per million clonotypes sensitivity.

The clonotype originates from a girl aged 2 to 9 in good health. The rearrangement joins TRBV6-2 or TRBV6-3 to TRBJ2-7; 10 bases map to TRBD2. The material sequenced was blood. The CDR3 spells CASSYADLAGAYEQYF. The DNA of the CDR3 is TGTGCCAGCAGTTATGCGGATCTAGCGGGGGCCTACGAGCAGTACTTC.